This T cell receptor (beta chain) was found in a study of shared clonotypes between healthy human individuals. Study context: Every donor yielded three CD4 naive, three CD4 memory, two CD8 naive and one CD8 memory plate.

Comments on this clone: Its cognate antigen is unknown.

Only in-frame clones appear in the TCRdb table, and some are missing; sequencing was by immunoSEQ multiplex PCR. The repertoire consists of a few hundred thousand clones, with more than 95% occurring once and the leading ten covering about 0.06%. This CDR3 is 15 amino acids long. Germline CDR1 reads MGHRA; CDR2 reads YSYEKL. V gave up 1 base and J gave up 4 bases; unmatched junction bases: 5. General study points: Sharing across four donors was highest in naive CD4 (approximately 5%) and lowest in memory CD8 (0.4%).

This receptor was identified in a woman in her thirties in good health. The rearrangement joins TRBV4-1 to TRBJ2-7, with TRBD1 identical over 9 bases. Sample: naive CD4+ T cells sorted from blood. Described subset: CD45RA+ positively selected. CDR3: CASSQVPGQGYEQYF. CDR3 sequence (DNA): TGCGCCAGCAGCCAAGTCCCGGGACAGGGTTACGAGCAGTACTTC.